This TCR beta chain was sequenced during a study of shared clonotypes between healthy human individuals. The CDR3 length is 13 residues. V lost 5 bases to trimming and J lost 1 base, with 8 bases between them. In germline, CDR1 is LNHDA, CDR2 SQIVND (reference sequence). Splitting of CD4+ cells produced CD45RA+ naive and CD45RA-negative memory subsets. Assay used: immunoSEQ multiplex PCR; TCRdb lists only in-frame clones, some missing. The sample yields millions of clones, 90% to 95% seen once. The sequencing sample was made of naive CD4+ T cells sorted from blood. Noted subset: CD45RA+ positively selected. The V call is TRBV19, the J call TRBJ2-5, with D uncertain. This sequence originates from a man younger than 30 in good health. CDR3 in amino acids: CASSPEAQETQYF. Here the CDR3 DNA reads TGTGCCAGTAGTCCTGAGGCCCAAGAGACCCAGTACTTC. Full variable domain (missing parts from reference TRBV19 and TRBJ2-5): DGGITQSPKYLFRKEGQNVTLSCEQNLNHDAMYWYRQDPGQGLRLIYYSQIVNDFQKGDIAEGYSVSREKKESFPLTVTSAQKNPTAFYLCASSPEAQETQYFGPGTRLLVL.